These 5 T cell receptor beta chains were sequenced from one sample in a study of shared clonotypes between healthy human individuals. CD45RO-negative, CCR7-selected cells formed the naive CD8 fraction, which excluded terminally differentiated effector memory CD45RA+ cells. Here immunoSEQ multiplex PCR was the method, and the copy in TCRdb shows in-frame clones only, minus some. Among some 740,000 clones listed, roughly 92% were seen once. The sample consisted of naive CD8+ T cells sorted from blood. These TCRs come from a man aged 30-40 years in good health.

This chain links TRBV2 with TRBJ2-7; D gene unclear. The V end lost 6 bases, the J end lost 4 bases, and 19 bases lay between the germline ends. The CDR3 length is 15 residues. The V gene's germline CDR1 is SNHLY and CDR2 FYNNEI. The CDR3 bases are TGTGCCAGCAGCCCGTGGGTGGGTCTTGGGTACGAGCAGTACTTC. Amino acid sequence: CASSPWVGLGYEQYF.

The chain joins TRBV18 to TRBJ1-4, with 8 positions matching TRBD1. V was clipped by 8 bases and J by 4 bases; unmatched bases: 6. The CDR3 spans 14 residues. Germline loops: CDR1 KGHSH, CDR2 LQKENI. The CDR3 protein is CASRDRGGNEKLFF. CDR3 nucleotides: TGTGCCAGCCGAGACAGGGGAGGTAATGAAAAACTGTTTTTT.

The V call is TRBV9, the J call TRBJ1-2, with a tentative D call TRBD1 (5 bases). V was trimmed by 0 bases and J by 7 bases, leaving 16 bases between them. Germline V lookup: CDR1 SGDLS, CDR2 YYNGEE. The CDR3 has 15 residues. Written as DNA, the CDR3 is TGTGCCAGCAGCGTAGCAGGATCCGGGACGCGTGGCTACACCTTC. Its protein product is CASSVAGSGTRGYTF.

The chain employs TRBV2 and TRBJ2-2; TRBD2 agrees at 14 bases. Losses at the gene ends were 6 bases for V and 0 bases for J; bases not matched to a gene: 3. This CDR3 region has 17 residues. The germline V gene has CDR1 SNHLY and CDR2 FYNNEI. The CDR3 DNA follows: TGTGCCAGCAGCCGGACTAGCGGGGGGACGAACACCGGGGAGCTGTTTTTT. Translating gives CASSRTSGGTNTGELFF.

The chain links TRBV4-3 to TRBJ2-7, with 12 bases aligning to TRBD2. The J segment lost 6 bases and the V segment lost 3 bases, leaving 9 bases of the junction unmatched. The germline V gene has CDR1 LGHNA and CDR2 YSLEER. The CDR3 totals 16 residues. CDR3 sequence reads: CASSQLTSGSFIEQYF. In DNA, the CDR3 is TGCGCCAGCAGCCAGCTGACTAGCGGGAGTTTCATCGAGCAGTACTTC.